The 5 T cell receptor beta chains in this list originate from one sample, sequenced in a study of regulatory T cells in long-lasting Graves disease. As for time point: newly diagnosed GD, antithyroid drugs for less than 3 months. Preparation of the TCR library used RNA extracted from PBMCs. The authors built TCR beta libraries using iRepertoire HTBI primers and Arm-PCR of CDR3 regions. TCRdb re-called the multiplex PCR reads through MiXCR, storing one row per CDR3 protein. This table has approximately 360,000 distinct CDR3 sequences, 12% appearing once. These data also formed part of another study, on T cells in Graves' hyperthyroidism and ophthalmopathy.

The input for sequencing was peripheral blood mononuclear cells (PBMCs), taken at new diagnosis, from a patient treated with antithyroid drugs. These receptors were obtained from a woman aged 18 to 35 with Graves disease.

The chain combines TRBV6-5 with TRBJ2-3; 16 nucleotides align to TRBD2. The V segment lost 4 bases and the J segment 3 bases; nucleotides outside the gene matches: 16. CDR1 and CDR2 from the germline V gene are MNHEY and SVGAGI. This CDR3 has 21 amino acids. In nucleotides, the CDR3 is TGTGCCAGCAGTTCATACTTAGACCCGGGACTAGCGGGGGGGCTGACAGATACGCAGTATTTT. Translation gives CASSSYLDPGLAGGLTDTQYF.

The sample holds a few counts of this clonotype. This chain uses TRBV10-3 with TRBJ2-3; 11 positions match TRBD2. CDR3 length: 16 residues. V gave up 3 bases and J gave up 2 bases; unmatched junction bases: 4. Germline V gene data show CDR1 as ENHRY and CDR2 as SYGVKD. Here the CDR3 DNA reads TGTGCCATCAGTGACGTAGCGGGGGGGGCCACAGATACGCAGTATTTT. It specifies CAISDVAGGATDTQYF.

This clonotype was detected ten times or more. The chain couples TRBV7-8 to TRBJ2-7; D gene unclear. V was clipped by 5 bases and J by 5 bases, with 25 bases between them. The germline CDR1 and CDR2 sequences are SGHVS and FQNEAQ. This CDR3 region has 17 residues. The CDR3 is CASSLSYLKASRHEQYF. The CDR3 DNA reads TGTGCCAGCAGCCTTTCATATCTCAAGGCTTCCCGCCACGAGCAGTACTTC.

Comment on this clonotype: A single base separates this from a much larger clone, so it may be a read error. Because the CDR3 is missing its conserved closing phenylalanine or tryptophan, this is likely a read error. The CDR3 loop reads CASSLKGGLGTEAFS. The CDR3 nucleotides read TGTGCCAGCAGCCTTAAAGGGGGTCTGGGCACTGAAGCTTTCTCT. The chain uses TRBV7-9 and TRBJ1-1; a possible D gene is TRBD1 (6 bases). Trimming removed 5 bases at V and 4 bases at J, with 17 bases between. The length of the CDR3 is 15 residues. Germline loops: CDR1 SEHNR, CDR2 FQNEAQ (reference sequence).

This clonotype showed up just a few times. The gene calls are TRBV7-9 and TRBJ2-3; no clear D. Trimming removed 2 bases at V and 2 bases at J, with 11 bases between. This CDR3 has 15 residues. Germline CDR1 is SEHNR and CDR2 is FQNEAQ (reference sequence). The CDR3 protein is CASSLTATITDTQYF. Here the CDR3 DNA reads TGTGCCAGCAGCTTAACAGCGACCATCACAGATACGCAGTATTTT.